What follows describes a single T cell receptor (beta chain). Profiling relied on immunoSEQ multiplex PCR, and the TCRdb table lists in-frame clones only, not all of them. The sample contains 310,000 or so clones, approximately 88% of which appear only once. This record belongs to a study of blood T cell repertoires in COVID-19. Study-level information: Specimens from acute and convalescent COVID-19 originated in the United States, Italy and Spain.

The CDR3 sequence is 17 residues long. Germline CDR1 reads LGHNA; CDR2 reads YSLEER. Trimming at V came to 3 bases and at J to 7 bases, leaving 10 bases not matched to a gene. The sample was PBMCs or T cells enriched from blood (not recorded which). The TCR was taken from a middle-aged woman who had recovered from COVID-19. The chain links TRBV4-3 to TRBJ1-6, with 9 bases lining up with TRBD1. The CDR3 region has the DNA TGCGCCAGCAGCCAGGTTGAGGGGGACAGGGCAAATTCACCCCTCCACTTT. Amino acid sequence: CASSQVEGDRANSPLHF.